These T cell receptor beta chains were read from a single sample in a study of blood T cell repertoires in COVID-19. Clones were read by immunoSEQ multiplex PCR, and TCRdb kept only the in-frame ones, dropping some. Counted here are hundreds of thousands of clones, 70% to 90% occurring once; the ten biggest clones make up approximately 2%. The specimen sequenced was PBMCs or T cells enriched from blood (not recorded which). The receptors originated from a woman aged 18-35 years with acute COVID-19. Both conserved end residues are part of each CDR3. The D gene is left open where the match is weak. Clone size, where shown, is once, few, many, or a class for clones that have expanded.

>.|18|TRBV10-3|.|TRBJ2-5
CAISPSSGDRPLQETQYF
TGTGCCATCAGTCCATCTTCAGGGGATCGGCCGCTTCAAGAGACCCAGTACTTC
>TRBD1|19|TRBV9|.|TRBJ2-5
CASSYPSTRTGGYQETQYF
TGTGCCAGCAGCTACCCATCGACCCGGACAGGGGGTTACCAAGAGACCCAGTACTTC
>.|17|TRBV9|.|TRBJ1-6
CASSSLPRSSYNSPLHF
TGTGCCAGCAGCTCCCTACCAAGGAGCTCCTATAATTCACCCCTCCACTTT
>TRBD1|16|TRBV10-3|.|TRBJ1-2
CAISELQGQGRYGYTF
TGTGCCATCAGTGAGCTACAAGGACAGGGAAGGTACGGCTACACCTTC
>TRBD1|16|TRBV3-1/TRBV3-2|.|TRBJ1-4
CASSQAPGQGMVKLFF
TGTGCCAGCAGCCAAGCTCCGGGACAGGGAATGGTAAAACTGTTTTTT
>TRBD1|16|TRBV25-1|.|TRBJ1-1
CASSEPGQGMNTEAFF
TGTGCCAGCAGTGAACCGGGACAGGGGATGAACACTGAAGCTTTCTTT
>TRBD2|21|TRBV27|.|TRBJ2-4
CASSLSFGAHSGSQAKNIQYF
TGTGCCAGCAGTTTATCGTTTGGCGCCCATAGCGGGAGTCAAGCCAAAAACATTCAGTACTTC
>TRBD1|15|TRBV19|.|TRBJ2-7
CASSIKRQGGREQYF
TGTGCCAGTAGTATCAAACGACAGGGGGGTCGCGAGCAGTACTTC
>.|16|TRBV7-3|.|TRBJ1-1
CASSLTGFRGLTEAFF
TGTGCCAGCAGCTTAACAGGGTTCAGGGGCCTCACTGAAGCTTTCTTT
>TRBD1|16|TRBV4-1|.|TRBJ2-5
CASSQSPRDSQETQYF
TGCGCCAGCAGCCAAAGCCCCCGGGACAGCCAAGAGACCCAGTACTTC
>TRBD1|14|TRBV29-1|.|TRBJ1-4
CSVGTGTVNEKLFF
TGCAGCGTAGGTACCGGGACAGTTAATGAAAAACTGTTTTTT
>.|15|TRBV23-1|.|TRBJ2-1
CASSPPLSGGNEQFF
TGCGCCAGCAGTCCCCCCTTGAGTGGAGGGAATGAGCAGTTCTTC
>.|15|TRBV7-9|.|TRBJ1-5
CASSLPGDTHQPQHF
TGTGCCAGCAGCTTACCCGGGGACACCCATCAGCCCCAGCATTTT
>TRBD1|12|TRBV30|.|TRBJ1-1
CAWSRDSHEAFF
TGTGCCTGGAGTAGGGACAGCCATGAAGCTTTCTTT
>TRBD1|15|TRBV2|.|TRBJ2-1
CASSATPGTGYEQFF
TGTGCCAGCAGTGCTACCCCCGGGACAGGTTATGAGCAGTTCTTC
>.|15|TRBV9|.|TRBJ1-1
CASSVDSGMNTEAFF
TGTGCCAGCAGCGTAGATAGCGGGATGAACACTGAAGCTTTCTTT
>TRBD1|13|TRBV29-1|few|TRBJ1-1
CSMSDRGNTEAFF
TGCAGCATGTCCGACAGGGGAAACACTGAAGCTTTCTTT
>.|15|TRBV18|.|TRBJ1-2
CASSPAGGGNYGYTF
TGTGCCAGCTCACCAGCCGGGGGGGGGAACTATGGCTACACCTTC
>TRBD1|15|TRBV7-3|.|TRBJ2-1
CASSEDRVAHNEQFF
TGTGCCAGCAGCGAGGACAGGGTGGCGCACAATGAGCAGTTCTTC
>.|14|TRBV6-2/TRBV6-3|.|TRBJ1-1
CASSYGGGGTEAFF
TGTGCCAGCAGTTACGGAGGGGGGGGCACTGAAGCTTTCTTT
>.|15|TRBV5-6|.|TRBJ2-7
CASSRGPSVVYEQYF
TGTGCCAGCAGCCGCGGGCCTAGCGTCGTCTACGAGCAGTACTTC
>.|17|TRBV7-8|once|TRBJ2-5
CASSFQGGGGKKETQYF
TGTGCCAGCAGCTTCCAAGGGGGGGGCGGCAAAAAGGAGACCCAGTACTTC
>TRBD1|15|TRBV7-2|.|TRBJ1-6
CASRKGTGHNSPLHF
TGTGCCAGCAGGAAAGGGACAGGGCACAATTCACCCCTCCACTTT
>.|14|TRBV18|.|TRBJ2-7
CASSPSAVSYEQYF
TGTGCCAGCTCACCGTCTGCGGTCTCCTACGAGCAGTACTTC
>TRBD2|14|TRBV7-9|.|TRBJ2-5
CASALAGGEETQYF
TGTGCCAGCGCACTAGCGGGGGGAGAAGAGACCCAGTACTTC
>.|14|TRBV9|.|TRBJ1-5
CASSLGTTVGPQHF
TGTGCCAGCAGCCTGGGGACAACGGTTGGGCCCCAGCATTTT
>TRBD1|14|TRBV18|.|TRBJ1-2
CASTTDRGGSGYTF
TGTGCCAGCACAACGGACAGGGGAGGTAGTGGCTACACCTTC
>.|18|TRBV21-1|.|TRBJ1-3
CASSKAQRRGLSGNTIYF
TGTGCCAGCAGCAAAGCGCAAAGGAGGGGGCTCTCTGGAAACACCATATATTTT
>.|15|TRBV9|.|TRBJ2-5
CASSAGMQGTETQYF
TGTGCCAGCAGCGCTGGAATGCAGGGGACAGAGACCCAGTACTTC
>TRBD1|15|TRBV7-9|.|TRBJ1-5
CASSLTGQGNQPQHF
TGTGCCAGCAGCTTGACAGGACAGGGTAATCAGCCCCAGCATTTT
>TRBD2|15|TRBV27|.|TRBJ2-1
CASMILAGGTNEQFF
TGTGCCAGCATGATTTTAGCGGGAGGCACCAATGAGCAGTTCTTC
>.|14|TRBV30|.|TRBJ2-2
CAWRGVANTGELFF
TGTGCCTGGAGGGGCGTCGCGAACACCGGGGAGCTGTTTTTT
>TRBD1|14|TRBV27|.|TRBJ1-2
CASKLTGGIYGYTF
TGTGCCAGCAAATTGACAGGGGGAATCTATGGCTACACCTTC
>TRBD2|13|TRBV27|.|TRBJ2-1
CASSSTSGREQFF
TGTGCCAGCAGTTCGACTAGCGGGAGAGAGCAGTTCTTC